This T cell receptor (beta chain) was identified in a study of T cells in Graves' hyperthyroidism and ophthalmopathy. There are 16 residues in the CDR3. Germline CDR1 is MDHEN and CDR2 is SYDVKM. Amplified regions were TCR beta CDR3 sequences from RNA transcripts. With the HTBI primer set, the TCR CDR3 went through a first round of RT-PCR. TCRdb independently ran MiXCR on the multiplex PCR reads; one entry per CDR3 protein. The sample holds 300,000 to 450,000 distinct CDR3 sequences, about 15% seen once. In regard to this clonotype: The junction shows a germline mismatch at one end, possibly a read error.

The sequenced sample was blood. The chain employs TRBV28 and TRBJ2-2; D possibly corresponds to TRBD1 (5 bases). The source of this sequence is a woman under 30 with Graves' hyperthyroidism that later progressed to Graves' ophthalmopathy. CDR3 bases: TGTGCCGGCAGTTTAGGGGATGAGGTCAACACCGGGGAGCTGTTTTTT. Its translation: CAGSLGDEVNTGELFF.